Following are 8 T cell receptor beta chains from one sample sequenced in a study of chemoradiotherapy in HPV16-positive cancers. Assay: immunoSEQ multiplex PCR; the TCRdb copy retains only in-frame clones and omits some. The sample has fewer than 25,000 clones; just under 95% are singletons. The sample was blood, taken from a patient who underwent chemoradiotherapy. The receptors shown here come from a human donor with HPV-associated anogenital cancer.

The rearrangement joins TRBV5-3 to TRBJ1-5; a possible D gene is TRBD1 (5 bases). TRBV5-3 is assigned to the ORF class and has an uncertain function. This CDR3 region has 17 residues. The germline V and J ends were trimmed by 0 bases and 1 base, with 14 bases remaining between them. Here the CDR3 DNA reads TGTGCCAGAAGCTTGGAAATGGGGCAGGAGAGCAATCAGCCCCAGCATTTT. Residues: CARSLEMGQESNQPQHF.

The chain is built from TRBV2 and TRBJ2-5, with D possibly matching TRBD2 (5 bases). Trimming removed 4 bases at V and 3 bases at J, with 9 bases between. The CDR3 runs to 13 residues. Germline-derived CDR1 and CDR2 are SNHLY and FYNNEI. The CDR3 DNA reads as TGTGCCAGCAGTGCCGGGATGGAAGAGACCCAGTACTTC. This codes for CASSAGMEETQYF.

The CDR3: CSVRGLMNTEAFF. DNA of the CDR3: TGCAGCGTTCGTGGGTTGATGAACACTGAAGCTTTCTTT. This sequence joins TRBV29-1 and TRBJ1-1; D uncertain. There are 13 residues in the CDR3. V dropped 5 bases and J dropped 0 bases, with 10 bases sitting between them. Germline assignment: CDR1 SQVTM and CDR2 ANQGSEA. The full variable domain, with the rest looked up from reference TRBV29-1 and TRBJ1-1, is SAVISQKPSRDICQRGTSLTIQCQVDSQVTMMFWYRQQPGQSLTLIATANQGSEATYESGFVIDKFPISRPNLTFSTLTVSNMSPEDSSIYLCSVRGLMNTEAFFGQGTRLTVV.

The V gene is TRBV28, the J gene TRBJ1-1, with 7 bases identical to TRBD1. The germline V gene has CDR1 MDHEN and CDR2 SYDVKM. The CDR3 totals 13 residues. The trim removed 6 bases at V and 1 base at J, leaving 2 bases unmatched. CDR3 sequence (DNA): TGTGCCAGCAGAGGGACAGAGAACACTGAAGCTTTCTTT. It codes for CASRGTENTEAFF.

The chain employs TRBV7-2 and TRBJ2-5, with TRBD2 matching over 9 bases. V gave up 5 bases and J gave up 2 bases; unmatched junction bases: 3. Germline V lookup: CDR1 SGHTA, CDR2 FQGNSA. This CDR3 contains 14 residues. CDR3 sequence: CASSTGLAQETQYF. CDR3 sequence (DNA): TGTGCCAGCAGCACCGGACTAGCGCAAGAGACCCAGTACTTC.

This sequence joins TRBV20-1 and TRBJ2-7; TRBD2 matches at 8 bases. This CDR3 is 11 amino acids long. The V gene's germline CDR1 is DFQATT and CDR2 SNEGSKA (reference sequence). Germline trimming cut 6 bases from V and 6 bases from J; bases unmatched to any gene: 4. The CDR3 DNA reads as TGCAGTGCAGCGGGAGAAGGCGAGCAGTACTTC. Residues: CSAAGEGEQYF.

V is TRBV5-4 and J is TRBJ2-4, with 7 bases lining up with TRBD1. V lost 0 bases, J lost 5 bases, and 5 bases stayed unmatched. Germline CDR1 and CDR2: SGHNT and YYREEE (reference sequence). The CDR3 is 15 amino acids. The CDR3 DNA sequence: TGTGCCAGCAGCTTGGGACAGGGCTGGGAAAACATTCAGTACTTC. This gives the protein CASSLGQGWENIQYF.

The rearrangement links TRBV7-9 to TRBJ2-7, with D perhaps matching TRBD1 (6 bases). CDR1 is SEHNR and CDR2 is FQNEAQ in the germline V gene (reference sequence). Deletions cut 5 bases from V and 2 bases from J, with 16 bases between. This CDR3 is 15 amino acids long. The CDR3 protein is CASSGGHRLPYEQYF. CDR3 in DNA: TGTGCCAGCAGCGGGGGACACCGCCTACCCTACGAGCAGTACTTC.